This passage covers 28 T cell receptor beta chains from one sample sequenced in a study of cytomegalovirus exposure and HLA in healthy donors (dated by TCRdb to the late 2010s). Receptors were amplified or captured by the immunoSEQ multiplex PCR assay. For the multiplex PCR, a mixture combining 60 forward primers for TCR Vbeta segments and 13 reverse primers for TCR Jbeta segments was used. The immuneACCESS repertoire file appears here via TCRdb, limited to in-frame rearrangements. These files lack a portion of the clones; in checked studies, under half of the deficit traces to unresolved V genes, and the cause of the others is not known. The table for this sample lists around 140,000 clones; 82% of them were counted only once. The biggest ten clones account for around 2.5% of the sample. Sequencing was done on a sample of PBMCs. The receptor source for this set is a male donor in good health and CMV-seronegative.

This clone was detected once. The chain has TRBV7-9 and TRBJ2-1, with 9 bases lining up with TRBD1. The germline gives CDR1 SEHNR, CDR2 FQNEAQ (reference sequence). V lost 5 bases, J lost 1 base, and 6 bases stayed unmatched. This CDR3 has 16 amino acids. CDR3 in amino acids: CASSGNRGPSYNEQFF. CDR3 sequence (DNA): TGTGCCAGCAGCGGGAACAGGGGGCCATCCTACAATGAGCAGTTCTTC.

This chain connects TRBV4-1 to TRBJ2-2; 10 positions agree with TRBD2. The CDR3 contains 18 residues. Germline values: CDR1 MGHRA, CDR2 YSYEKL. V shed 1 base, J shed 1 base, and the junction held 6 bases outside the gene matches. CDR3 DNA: TGCGCCAGCAGCCAAGGGCTAGCGGGAGCAAAGAACACCGGGGAGCTGTTTTTT. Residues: CASSQGLAGAKNTGELFF.

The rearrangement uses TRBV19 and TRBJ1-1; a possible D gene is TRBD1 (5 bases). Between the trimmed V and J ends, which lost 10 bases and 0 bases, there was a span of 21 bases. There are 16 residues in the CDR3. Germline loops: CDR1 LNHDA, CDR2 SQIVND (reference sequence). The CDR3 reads CATSWGGRGMNTEAFF. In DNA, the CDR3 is TGTGCCACGTCCTGGGGAGGGAGGGGTATGAACACTGAAGCTTTCTTT.

CDR3 protein: CASSNRPWGNTIYF. The CDR3 DNA reads as TGTGCCAGCAGTAACAGACCTTGGGGAAACACCATATATTTT. The chain links TRBV2 to TRBJ1-3; no reliable D call. The CDR3 spans 14 residues. CDR1 is SNHLY and CDR2 is FYNNEI in the germline V gene. V lost 5 bases and J lost 4, with 12 bases in between.

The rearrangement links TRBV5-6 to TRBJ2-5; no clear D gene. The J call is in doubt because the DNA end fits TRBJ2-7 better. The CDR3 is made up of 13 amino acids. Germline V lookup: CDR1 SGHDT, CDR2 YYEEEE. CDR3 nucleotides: TGTGCCAGCAGGTCACGCCCAAACTACGAGCAGTACTTC. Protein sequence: CASRSRPNYEQYF.

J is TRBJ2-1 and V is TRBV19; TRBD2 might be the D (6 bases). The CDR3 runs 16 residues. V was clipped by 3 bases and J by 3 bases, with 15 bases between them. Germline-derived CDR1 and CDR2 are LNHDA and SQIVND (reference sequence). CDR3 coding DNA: TGTGCCAGTAGTATTCGAGCGGGCCCCAGCTACAATGAGCAGTTCTTC. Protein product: CASSIRAGPSYNEQFF.

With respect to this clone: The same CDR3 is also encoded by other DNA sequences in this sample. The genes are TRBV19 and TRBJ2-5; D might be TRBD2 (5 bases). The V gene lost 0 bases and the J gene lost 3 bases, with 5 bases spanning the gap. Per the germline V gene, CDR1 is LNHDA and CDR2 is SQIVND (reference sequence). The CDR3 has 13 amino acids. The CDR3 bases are TGTGCCAGTAGTATAGACGGGGAAGAGACCCAGTACTTC. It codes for CASSIDGEETQYF.

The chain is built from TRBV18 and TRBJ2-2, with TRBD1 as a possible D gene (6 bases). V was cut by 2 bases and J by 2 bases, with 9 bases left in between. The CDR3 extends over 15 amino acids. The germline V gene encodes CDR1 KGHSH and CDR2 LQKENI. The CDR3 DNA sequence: TGTGCCAGCTCACCAAACAGGGAAAACACCGGGGAGCTGTTTTTT. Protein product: CASSPNRENTGELFF.

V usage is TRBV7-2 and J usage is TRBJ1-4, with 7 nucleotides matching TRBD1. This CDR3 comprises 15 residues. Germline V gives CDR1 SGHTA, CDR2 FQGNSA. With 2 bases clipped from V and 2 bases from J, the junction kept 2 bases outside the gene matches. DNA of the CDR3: TGTGCCAGCAGCTTATCGGGACAGACTAATGAAAAACTGTTTTTT. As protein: CASSLSGQTNEKLFF.

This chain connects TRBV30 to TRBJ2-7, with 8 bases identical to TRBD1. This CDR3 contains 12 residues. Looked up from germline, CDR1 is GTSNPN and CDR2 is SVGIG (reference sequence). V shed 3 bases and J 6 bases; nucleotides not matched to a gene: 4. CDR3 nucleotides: TGTGCCTGGAGCGCGGGACAGGCCGAGCAGTACTTC. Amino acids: CAWSAGQAEQYF.

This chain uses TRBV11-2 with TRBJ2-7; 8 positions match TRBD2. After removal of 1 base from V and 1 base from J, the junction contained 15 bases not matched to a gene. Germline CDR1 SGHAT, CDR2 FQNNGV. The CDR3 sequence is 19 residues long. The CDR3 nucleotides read TGTGCCAGCAGCTTAGGGAACGGGGGGGGCAGGGTGGGATCCTACGAGCAGTACTTC. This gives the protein CASSLGNGGGRVGSYEQYF.

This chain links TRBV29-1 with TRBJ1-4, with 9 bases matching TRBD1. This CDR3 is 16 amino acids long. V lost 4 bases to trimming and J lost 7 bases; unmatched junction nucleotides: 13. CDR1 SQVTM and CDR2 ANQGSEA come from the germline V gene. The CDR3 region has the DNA TGCAGCGTTGCGTTATTCATTGCACAGGGGGCTGAAAAACTGTTTTTT. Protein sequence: CSVALFIAQGAEKLFF.

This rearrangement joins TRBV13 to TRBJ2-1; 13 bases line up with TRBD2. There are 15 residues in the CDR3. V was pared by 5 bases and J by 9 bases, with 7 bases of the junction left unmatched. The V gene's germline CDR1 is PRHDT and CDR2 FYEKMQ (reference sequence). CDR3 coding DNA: TGTGCCAGCAGCCCCGGACTAGCGGGAGTGAGTGAGCAGTTCTTC. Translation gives CASSPGLAGVSEQFF. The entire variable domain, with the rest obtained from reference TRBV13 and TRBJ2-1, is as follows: AAGVIQSPRHLIKEKRETATLKCYPIPRHDTVYWYQQGPGQDPQFLISFYEKMQSDKGSIPDRFSAQQFSDYHSELNMSSLELGDSALYFCASSPGLAGVSEQFFGPGTRLTVL.

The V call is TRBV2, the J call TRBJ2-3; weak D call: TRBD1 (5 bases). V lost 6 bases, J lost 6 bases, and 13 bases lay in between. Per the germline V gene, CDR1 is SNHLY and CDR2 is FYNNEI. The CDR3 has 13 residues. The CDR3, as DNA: TGTGCCAGCAGCCTACAGGTCTTGGATACGCAGTATTTT. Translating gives CASSLQVLDTQYF.

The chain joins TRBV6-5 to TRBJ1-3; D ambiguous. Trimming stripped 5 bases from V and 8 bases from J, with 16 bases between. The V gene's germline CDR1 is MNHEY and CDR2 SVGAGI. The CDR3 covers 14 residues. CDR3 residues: CASSESRTRDTIYF. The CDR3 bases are TGTGCCAGCAGTGAATCCCGAACGAGGGACACCATATATTTT.

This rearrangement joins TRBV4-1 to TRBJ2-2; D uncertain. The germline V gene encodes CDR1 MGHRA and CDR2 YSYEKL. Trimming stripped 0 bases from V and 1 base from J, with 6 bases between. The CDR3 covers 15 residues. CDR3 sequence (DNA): TGCGCCAGCAGCCAAGAAGCTAGGAACACCGGGGAGCTGTTTTTT. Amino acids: CASSQEARNTGELFF.

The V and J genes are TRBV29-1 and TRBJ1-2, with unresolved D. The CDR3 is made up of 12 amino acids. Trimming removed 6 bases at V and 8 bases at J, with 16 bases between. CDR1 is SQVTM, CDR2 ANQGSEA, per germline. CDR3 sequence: CSVETSGCGYTF. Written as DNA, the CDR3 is TGCAGCGTGGAGACCTCGGGGTGCGGCTACACCTTC.

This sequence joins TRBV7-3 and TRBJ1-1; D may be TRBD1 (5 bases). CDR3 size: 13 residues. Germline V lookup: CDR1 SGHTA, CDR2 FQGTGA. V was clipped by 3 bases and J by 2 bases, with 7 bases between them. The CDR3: CASSFRGNTEAFF. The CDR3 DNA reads TGTGCCAGCAGCTTTAGGGGTAACACTGAAGCTTTCTTT.

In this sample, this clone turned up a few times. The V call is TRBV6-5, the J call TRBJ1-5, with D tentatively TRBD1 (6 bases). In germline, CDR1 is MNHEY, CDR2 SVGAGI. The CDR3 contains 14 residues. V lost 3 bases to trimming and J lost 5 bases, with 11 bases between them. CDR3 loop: CASSYTGRDQPQHF. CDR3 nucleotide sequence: TGTGCCAGCAGTTATACAGGGAGGGATCAGCCCCAGCATTTT.

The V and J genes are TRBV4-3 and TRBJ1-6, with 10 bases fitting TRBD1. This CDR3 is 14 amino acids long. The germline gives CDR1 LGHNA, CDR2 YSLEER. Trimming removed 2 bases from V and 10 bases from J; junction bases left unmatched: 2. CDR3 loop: CASSQRTGGSPLHF. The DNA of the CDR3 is TGCGCCAGCAGCCAACGGACAGGGGGGTCACCCCTCCACTTT.

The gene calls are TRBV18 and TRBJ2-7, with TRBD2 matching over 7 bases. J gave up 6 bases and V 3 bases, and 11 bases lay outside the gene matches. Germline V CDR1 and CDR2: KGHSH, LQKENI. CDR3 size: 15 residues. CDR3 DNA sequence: TGTGCCAGCTCACCTTCCGGGACTACCGACGGCGAGCAGTACTTC. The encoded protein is CASSPSGTTDGEQYF. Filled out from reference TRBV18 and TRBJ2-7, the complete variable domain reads NAGVMQNPRHLVRRRGQEARLRCSPMKGHSHVYWYRQLPEEGLKFMVYLQKENIIDESGMPKERFSAEFPKEGPSILRIQQVVRGDSAAYFCASSPSGTTDGEQYFGPGTRLTVT.

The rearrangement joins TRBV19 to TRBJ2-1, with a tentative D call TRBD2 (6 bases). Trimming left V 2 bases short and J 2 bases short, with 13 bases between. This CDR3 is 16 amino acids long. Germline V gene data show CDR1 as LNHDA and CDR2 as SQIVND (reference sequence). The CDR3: CASSILAVEAYNEQFF. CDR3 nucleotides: TGTGCCAGTAGTATATTAGCGGTCGAGGCCTACAATGAGCAGTTCTTC.

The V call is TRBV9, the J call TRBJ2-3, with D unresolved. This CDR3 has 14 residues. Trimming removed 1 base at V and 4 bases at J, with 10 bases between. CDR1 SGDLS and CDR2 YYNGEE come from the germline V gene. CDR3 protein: CASSVWVGPDTQYF. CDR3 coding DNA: TGTGCCAGCAGCGTATGGGTGGGCCCAGATACGCAGTATTTT.

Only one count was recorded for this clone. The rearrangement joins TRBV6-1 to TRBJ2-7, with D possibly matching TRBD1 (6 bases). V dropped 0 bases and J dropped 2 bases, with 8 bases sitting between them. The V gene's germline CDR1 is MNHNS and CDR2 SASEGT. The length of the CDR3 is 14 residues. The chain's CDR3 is CASSEATGTYEQYF. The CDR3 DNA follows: TGTGCCAGCAGTGAAGCGACAGGAACCTACGAGCAGTACTTC.

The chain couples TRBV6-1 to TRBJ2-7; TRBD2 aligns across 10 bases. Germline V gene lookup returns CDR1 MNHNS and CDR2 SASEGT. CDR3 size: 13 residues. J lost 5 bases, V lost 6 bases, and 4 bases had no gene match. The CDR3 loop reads CASRQREGDEQYF. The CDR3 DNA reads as TGTGCCAGCAGGCAGCGGGAGGGGGACGAGCAGTACTTC.

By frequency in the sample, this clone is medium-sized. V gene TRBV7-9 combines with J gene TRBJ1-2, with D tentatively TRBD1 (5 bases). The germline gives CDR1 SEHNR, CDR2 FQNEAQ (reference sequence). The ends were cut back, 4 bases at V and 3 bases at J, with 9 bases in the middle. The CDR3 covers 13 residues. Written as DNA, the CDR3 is TGTGCCAGCAGCTGGGGGGAGGACTATGGCTACACCTTC. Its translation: CASSWGEDYGYTF.

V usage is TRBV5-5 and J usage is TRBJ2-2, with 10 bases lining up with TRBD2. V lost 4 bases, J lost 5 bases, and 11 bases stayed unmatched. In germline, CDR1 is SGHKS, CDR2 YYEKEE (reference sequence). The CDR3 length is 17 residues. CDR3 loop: CASSPSGRAGLTGELFF. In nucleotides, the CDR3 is TGTGCCAGCAGCCCCAGCGGGAGGGCCGGGCTAACCGGGGAGCTGTTTTTT.

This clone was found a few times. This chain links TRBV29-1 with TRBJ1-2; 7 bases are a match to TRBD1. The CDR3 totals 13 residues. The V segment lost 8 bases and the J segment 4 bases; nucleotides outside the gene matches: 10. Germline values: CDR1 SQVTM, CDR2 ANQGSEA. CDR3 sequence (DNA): TGCAGCACAGCAGAGGGGGCGACCTATGGCTACACCTTC. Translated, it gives CSTAEGATYGYTF.